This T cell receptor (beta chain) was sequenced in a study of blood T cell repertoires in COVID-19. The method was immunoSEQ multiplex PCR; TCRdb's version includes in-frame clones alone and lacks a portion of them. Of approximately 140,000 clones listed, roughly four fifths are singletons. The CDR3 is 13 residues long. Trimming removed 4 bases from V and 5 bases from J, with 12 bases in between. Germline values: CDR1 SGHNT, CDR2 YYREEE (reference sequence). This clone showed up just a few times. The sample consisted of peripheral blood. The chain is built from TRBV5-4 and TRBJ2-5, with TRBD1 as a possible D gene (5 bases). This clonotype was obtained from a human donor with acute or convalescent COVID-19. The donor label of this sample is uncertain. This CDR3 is CASSGGHGETQYF. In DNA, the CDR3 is TGTGCCAGCAGCGGTGGACACGGGGAGACCCAGTACTTC.